The rows below give T cell receptor beta chains drawn from one sample of a study of technical replicates of blood from a handful of donors. Sequencing used immunoSEQ multiplex PCR; TCRdb keeps in-frame clones, though not all of them. This table holds about 63,000 clones, approximately 86% found once. Source material: PBMCs. These receptors all come from a human donor in good health. Some clones in this sample may be carry-over from other donors' samples. CDR3s include the opening cysteine and the closing phenylalanine or tryptophan. Each record gives: V gene, J gene, D gene, clone size, CDR3 DNA, CDR3 protein. D genes are given only for firm matches. A clone size is listed for some rows: how often the clone was seen (once, few, many), or a class if it is expanded.

>TRBV9|TRBJ2-5|TRBD1|.
TGTGCCAGCAGCGTAAAGGGCAGGGGGCCCCAAGAGACCCAGTACTTC
CASSVKGRGPQETQYF
>TRBV5-6|TRBJ1-5|TRBD1|.
TGTGCCAGCAGCGTAGGACAGGGGGGTCAGCCCCAGCATTTT
CASSVGQGGQPQHF
>TRBV30|TRBJ2-1|TRBD1|few
TGTGCCTGGAGTGCGGGGACAGGGAGCTTTCATGAGCAGTTCTTC
CAWSAGTGSFHEQFF
>TRBV4-2|TRBJ1-1|.|once
TGTGCCAGCAGCCGGGGGGGATTGAACACTGAAGCTTTCTTT
CASSRGGLNTEAFF
>TRBV27|TRBJ1-1|TRBD1|.
TGTGCCAGCAGTCTGGGACAGACGATCAACACTGAAGCTTTCTTT
CASSLGQTINTEAFF
>TRBV2|TRBJ1-3|TRBD1|.
TGTGCCAGCAGTAAAACCGACAGGGTAAATGGAAACACCATATATTTT
CASSKTDRVNGNTIYF
>TRBV27|TRBJ2-3|.|.
TGTGCCAGCAGTTTATGGTCGGGAAACACAGATACGCAGTATTTT
CASSLWSGNTDTQYF
>TRBV18|TRBJ1-5|TRBD1|.
TGTGCCAGCTCACCCGGGACAGGTAATCAGCCCCAGCATTTT
CASSPGTGNQPQHF
>TRBV7-9|TRBJ1-2|.|.
TGTGCCAGCAGCTTATCTTTGTGGGCCGTTAACTATGGCTACACCTTC
CASSLSLWAVNYGYTF
>TRBV2|TRBJ1-6|.|.
TGTGCCAGCAGTGAAGTATCACAGCCCAATTCACCCCTCCACTTT
CASSEVSQPNSPLHF
>TRBV7-2|TRBJ2-2|TRBD2|.
TGTGCCAGCAGCTTATACGGGACTAGCGGGCCCACCGGGGAGCTGTTTTTT
CASSLYGTSGPTGELFF
>TRBV7-6|TRBJ2-2|.|.
TGTGCCAGCAGCTTTTTACGGGGTACCGGGGAGCTGTTTTTT
CASSFLRGTGELFF
>TRBV5-1|TRBJ1-2|TRBD1|.
TGCGCCAGCAGCTTCTCCGCAGGGGGAGGCTACACCTTC
CASSFSAGGGYTF
>TRBV5-4|TRBJ2-7|TRBD2|.
TGTGCCAGCAGCGACTGGCGTAGCGGGAGTCAGTACGAGCAGTACTTC
CASSDWRSGSQYEQYF
>TRBV5-1|TRBJ1-6|.|few
TGCGCCAGCAGCGGCGGGGACTTGAATTCACCCCTCCACTTT
CASSGGDLNSPLHF
>TRBV28|TRBJ2-5|.|.
TGTGCCAGCAGTTTATCTCAGATCCAAGAGACCCAGTACTTC
CASSLSQIQETQYF
>TRBV4-3|TRBJ2-1|.|.
TGCGCCAGCAGCTTCGCCTCGGCGGGCTGGTCCGGGCGGCGAGAGCAGTTCTTC
CASSFASAGWSGRREQFF
>TRBV19|TRBJ2-7|.|once
TGTGCCAGTAGTATAGAGGGGGCGAGGGAGCAGTACTTC
CASSIEGAREQYF
>TRBV11-2|TRBJ1-2|.|.
TGTGCCAGCAGCAAGGACAGCAACTATGGCTACACCTTC
CASSKDSNYGYTF
>TRBV11-2|TRBJ1-1|.|.
TGTGCCAGCAGCTCAGGACAGATCATGAACACTGAAGCTTTCTTT
CASSSGQIMNTEAFF
>TRBV6-6|TRBJ2-5|.|.
TGTGCCAGCAGTAACAGACAGCAAGAGACCCAGTACTTC
CASSNRQQETQYF
>TRBV19|TRBJ2-7|TRBD2|.
TGTGCCAGTAGTACCCAACTAGCGGGGGGAATAGACGAGCAGTACTTC
CASSTQLAGGIDEQYF
>TRBV30|TRBJ1-1|.|few
TGTGCCTGGAGTGTAACACCACAGAACACTGAAGCTTTCTTT
CAWSVTPQNTEAFF